The present TCR beta chain was sequenced within a study of blood T cell repertoires in COVID-19. Turning to the study itself: Acute and convalescent COVID-19 samples came from the United States, Italy and Spain. T cells, B-cell-depleted T cells, or PBMCs supplied cDNA or gDNA.

CDR1 SEHNR and CDR2 FQNEAQ come from the germline V gene (reference sequence). Trimming shortened V by 5 bases and J by 7 bases, and 12 bases separated the two germline ends. This CDR3 has 14 residues. Authors' data handling: Estimation of nucleated cell counts was performed using reference gene primer amplification. Assay used: immunoSEQ multiplex PCR; TCRdb lists only in-frame clones, some missing. The V and J calls and clone size come from that table; D and trimming were worked out from the DNA. The data show roughly 190,000 clones, with 70% to 90% seen just once and 5% to 7.5% held by the top ten. This clone has only one observation.

J is TRBJ1-6 and V is TRBV7-9, with D hard to call. Specimen: peripheral blood. The receptor comes from a woman aged 35 to 49 who had recovered from COVID-19. The CDR3 DNA reads TGTGCCAGCAGCCTTAGTGTCCGGAATTCACCCCTCCACTTT. Its translation: CASSLSVRNSPLHF.